Presented here are 32 T cell receptor beta chains from one specimen sequenced in a study of technical replicates of blood from a few donors. TCRdb keeps only in-frame clones here, not all; method: immunoSEQ multiplex PCR. This sample has approximately 70,000 clones, with approximately 90% found just once. The sample comprised T cells isolated from PBMCs. These receptors all stem from a human donor in good health.

This chain uses TRBV19 with TRBJ2-3, with 8 bases identical to TRBD2. The length of the CDR3 is 15 residues. CDR1 and CDR2 (germline): LNHDA, SQIVND (reference sequence). The junction had 6 bases not matched to a gene; V was cut back by 4 bases and J by 3 bases. The CDR3 bases are TGTGCCAGTAGTACCGGGACTAGGGGTACAGATACGCAGTATTTT. This encodes CASSTGTRGTDTQYF.

The chain is built from TRBV27 and TRBJ2-7, with D maybe TRBD1 (6 bases). Germline CDR1 reads MNHEY; CDR2 reads SMNVEV (reference sequence). The CDR3 has 14 amino acids. Trimming pared 9 bases from V and 0 bases from J, leaving 15 bases between. The CDR3 region is CASRGSQSSYEQYF. The CDR3 DNA reads TGTGCCAGTAGGGGGAGTCAGAGCTCCTACGAGCAGTACTTC.

This clone occurred a few times. This rearrangement joins TRBV30 to TRBJ1-1; D call uncertain. This CDR3 region has 12 residues. The germline V gene has CDR1 GTSNPN and CDR2 SVGIG (reference sequence). V shed 4 bases and J shed 5 bases, with 11 bases lying between them. CDR3 DNA: TGTGCCTGGAACTGGGGAGGGACTGAAGCTTTCTTT. The encoded protein is CAWNWGGTEAFF.

CDR3 DNA: TGTGCCAGCAGCCCCCCAGGAGGTCAGCCCCAGCATTTT. This encodes CASSPPGGQPQHF. The rearrangement uses TRBV7-9 and TRBJ1-5; the D is unclear. This CDR3 comprises 13 residues. CDR1 is SEHNR and CDR2 is FQNEAQ in the germline V gene (reference sequence). V was clipped by 5 bases and J by 6 bases, with 11 bases between them.

The chain recombines TRBV5-1 with TRBJ2-1; D is perhaps TRBD2 (5 bases). Germline values: CDR1 SGHRS, CDR2 YFSETQ. V lost 4 bases, J lost 3 bases, and 17 bases lay in between. The CDR3 is 16 residues long. Written as DNA, the CDR3 is TGCGCCAGCAGCCTGGGAACGGCGGGTCTCTACAATGAGCAGTTCTTC. Its protein product is CASSLGTAGLYNEQFF.

V usage is TRBV19 and J usage is TRBJ1-4, with TRBD1 matching 7 bases. This CDR3 has 14 residues. V shed 6 bases and J 6 bases; nucleotides not matched to a gene: 7. CDR1 and CDR2 (germline): LNHDA, SQIVND (reference sequence). The CDR3 loop reads CASRGTAPDEKLFF. The CDR3 nucleotides are TGTGCCAGTAGAGGGACAGCGCCGGATGAAAAACTGTTTTTT.

The chain couples TRBV6-5 to TRBJ2-7; 7 positions match TRBD2. The germline V gene has CDR1 MNHEY and CDR2 SVGAGI. The CDR3 runs 13 residues. V was clipped by 0 bases and J by 6 bases; unmatched bases: 2. CDR3 nucleotide sequence: TGTGCCAGCAGTTACTCGGGGAGGGGCGAGCAGTACTTC. It is translated as CASSYSGRGEQYF.

The V call is TRBV11-3, the J call TRBJ1-2; TRBD1 matches 9 bases. The CDR3 is made up of 18 amino acids. The ends lost 2 bases at V and 3 bases at J; junction bases unmatched: 13. Germline CDR1 and CDR2: SGHNT and YENEEA. CDR3 in DNA: TGTGCCAGCAGCTTACCTCAGGGGTTACAGGGGGCTTACTATGGCTACACCTTC. Amino acid sequence: CASSLPQGLQGAYYGYTF.

The chain employs TRBV9 and TRBJ2-5; 10 bases agree with TRBD2. V trimming: 3 bases; J trimming: 5 bases; junction bases outside the gene matches: 7. This CDR3 spans 15 amino acids. From germline, CDR1 is SGDLS and CDR2 YYNGEE. The CDR3 region is CASSELAGITETQYF. DNA for the CDR3: TGTGCCAGCAGCGAACTAGCGGGGATCACGGAGACCCAGTACTTC.

CDR3 protein: CASSVVPTGPSTDTQYF. Here the CDR3 DNA reads TGTGCCAGCAGCGTAGTCCCGACAGGACCTAGCACAGATACGCAGTATTTT. This chain links TRBV9 with TRBJ2-3; TRBD1 is a possible D gene (6 bases). Germline V lookup: CDR1 SGDLS, CDR2 YYNGEE. Trimming cost V 0 bases and J 0 bases, with 14 bases left between them. The CDR3 length is 17 residues.

The rearrangement joins TRBV25-1 to TRBJ1-1, with 7 bases lining up with TRBD1. The CDR3 is made up of 13 amino acids. V was pared by 8 bases and J by 4 bases, with 7 bases of the junction left unmatched. Germline V lookup: CDR1 MGHDK, CDR2 SYGVNS. The CDR3 nucleotides read TGTGCCAGCGGTAGACAGGGAACCACTGAAGCTTTCTTT. Translating it yields CASGRQGTTEAFF.

The rearrangement uses TRBV19 and TRBJ1-3; D uncertain. The V gene's germline CDR1 is LNHDA and CDR2 SQIVND (reference sequence). Trimming took off 6 bases at V and 4 bases at J, with 10 bases between the two ends. The CDR3 totals 13 residues. The CDR3 region has the DNA TGTGCCAGTAGGGAGGGATCCGGAAACACCATATATTTT. This encodes CASREGSGNTIYF.

The rearrangement links TRBV5-1 to TRBJ1-5; 8 bases are a match to TRBD1. The CDR3 runs 16 residues. The J segment lost 1 base and the V segment lost 0 bases, leaving 3 bases of the junction unmatched. The germline V gene encodes CDR1 SGHRS and CDR2 YFSETQ. CDR3 loop: CASSLAGGLSNQPQHF. In DNA, the CDR3 is TGCGCCAGCAGCTTGGCAGGGGGCTTGAGCAATCAGCCCCAGCATTTT.

The chain carries TRBV5-6 and TRBJ2-2; unclear D gene. The CDR3 is made up of 14 amino acids. CDR1 is SGHDT, CDR2 YYEEEE, per germline. V lost 0 bases and J 1 base, leaving 4 bases between the germline ends. CDR3 amino acids: CASSLDWNTGELFF. In DNA form, the CDR3 reads TGTGCCAGCAGCTTGGACTGGAACACCGGGGAGCTGTTTTTT.

The V and J genes are TRBV7-8 and TRBJ2-1; possible D gene TRBD1, 6 bases. Germline V gene data show CDR1 as SGHVS and CDR2 as FQNEAQ. This CDR3 comprises 15 residues. V was clipped by 0 bases and J by 6 bases, with 12 bases between them. CDR3: CASSLAGQITNEQFF. The DNA for the CDR3 is TGTGCCAGCAGCTTAGCCGGACAGATAACCAATGAGCAGTTCTTC.

The rearrangement joins TRBV4-1 to TRBJ2-3; 14 nucleotides agree with TRBD2. There are 16 residues in the CDR3. CDR1 MGHRA and CDR2 YSYEKL come from the germline V gene. Trimming removed 4 bases from V and 4 bases from J; junction bases left unmatched: 4. The CDR3, as DNA: TGCGCCAGCAGCCTCGGGACTAGCGGGAGTGCAGATACGCAGTATTTT. This translates into CASSLGTSGSADTQYF.

The chain employs TRBV5-1 and TRBJ2-7; D is unclear. Germline CDR1 is SGHRS and CDR2 is YFSETQ. Deletions cut 0 bases from V and 0 bases from J, with 10 bases between. The CDR3 spans 15 residues. The CDR3 DNA sequence: TGCGCCAGCAGCTTGGATCGGTCAATCTCCTACGAGCAGTACTTC. As protein: CASSLDRSISYEQYF.

The rearrangement uses TRBV6-4 and TRBJ2-3; 7 nucleotides align to TRBD2. The CDR3 covers 17 residues. Germline V gives CDR1 MRHNA, CDR2 SNTAGT. CDR3 amino acids: CDKQLFPSGVSTDTQYF. Here the CDR3 DNA reads TGTGACAAGCAGTTGTTCCCTAGCGGAGTTAGCACAGATACGCAGTATTTT.

Written as DNA, the CDR3 is TGTGCCTGGAGTCCAACTAGCGGGGGGTACAATGAGCAGTTCTTC. Translating it yields CAWSPTSGGYNEQFF. V is TRBV30 and J is TRBJ2-1; 12 positions agree with TRBD2. The CDR3 totals 15 residues. Trimming at V came to 2 bases and at J to 4 bases, leaving 3 bases not matched to a gene. Per germline, CDR1 GTSNPN and CDR2 SVGIG (reference sequence).

This clone was counted once. The gene calls are TRBV7-9 and TRBJ1-2; TRBD1 matches 8 bases. Trimming took 5 bases from V and 9 from J; bases not matched to a gene: 8. The CDR3 covers 13 residues. Germline values: CDR1 SEHNR, CDR2 FQNEAQ (reference sequence). This CDR3 reads CASSKGQGNRYTF. CDR3 nucleotides: TGTGCCAGCAGCAAAGGACAGGGTAATCGCTACACCTTC.

This rearrangement joins TRBV6-4 to TRBJ2-1; 10 bases line up with TRBD2. Germline CDR1 is MRHNA and CDR2 is SNTAGT. This CDR3 spans 16 amino acids. V was clipped by 2 bases and J by 8 bases; unmatched bases: 9. The CDR3 reads CASSDTGLARVDEQFF. The DNA for the CDR3 is TGTGCCAGCAGTGACACGGGACTAGCGAGGGTCGATGAGCAGTTCTTC.

J is TRBJ2-7 and V is TRBV12-5; TRBD1 matches at 7 bases. After removal of 6 bases from V and 5 bases from J, the junction contained 13 bases not matched to a gene. The CDR3 has 15 amino acids. The germline V gene encodes CDR1 LGHNT and CDR2 FRNRAP. Here the CDR3 DNA reads TGTGCTAGTGGGGGAAACGACAGGGTGCTCGACGAGCAGTACTTC. Protein product: CASGGNDRVLDEQYF. Complete variable domain (other parts from reference TRBV12-5 and TRBJ2-7): DARVTQTPRHKVTEMGQEVTMRCQPILGHNTVFWYRQTMMQGLELLAYFRNRAPLDDSGMPKDRFSAEMPDATLATLKIQPSEPRDSAVYFCASGGNDRVLDEQYFGPGTRLTVT.

In this sample, this clone turned up once. This chain uses TRBV9 with TRBJ2-7, with a tentative D call TRBD2 (5 bases). CDR1 and CDR2 from the germline V gene are SGDLS and YYNGEE. V lost 3 bases, J lost 5 bases, and 15 bases lay in between. This CDR3 contains 14 residues. The CDR3 DNA reads as TGTGCCAGCAGCGCCGCTCAGCGAGGGAACGAGCAGTACTTC. Protein product: CASSAAQRGNEQYF. The entire variable domain, with the rest obtained from reference TRBV9 and TRBJ2-7, is as follows: DSGVTQTPKHLITATGQRVTLRCSPRSGDLSVYWYQQSLDQGLQFLIQYYNGEERAKGNILERFSAQQFPDLHSELNLSSLELGDSALYFCASSAAQRGNEQYFGPGTRLTVT.

A single count supports this clone. The chain combines TRBV5-1 with TRBJ2-1; TRBD2 matches at 15 bases. Germline CDR1 reads SGHRS; CDR2 reads YFSETQ. Losses at the gene ends were 4 bases for V and 7 bases for J; bases not matched to a gene: 12. The CDR3 sequence is 18 residues long. CDR3 in DNA: TGCGCCAGCAGCACAGCAGCCTCCGGGACTAGCGGGAGGAATGAGCAGTTCTTC. Protein sequence: CASSTAASGTSGRNEQFF.

The chain has TRBV27 and TRBJ2-1, with D possibly being TRBD1 (6 bases). The CDR3 spans 14 residues. The germline V gene encodes CDR1 MNHEY and CDR2 SMNVEV (reference sequence). With 5 bases removed from V and 7 bases from J, the gap between germline ends came to 15 bases. The CDR3 protein is CASSRRDKLNEQFF. As DNA, the CDR3 is TGTGCCAGCAGTCGCCGGGACAAACTTAATGAGCAGTTCTTC.

This chain connects TRBV4-3 to TRBJ1-1; tentatively, D is TRBD1 (6 bases). V lost 0 bases, J lost 12 bases, and 14 bases lay in between. The germline CDR1 and CDR2 sequences are LGHNA and YSLEER. The CDR3 totals 13 residues. CDR3 residues: CASSQDVGGATFF. The CDR3 coding sequence is TGCGCCAGCAGCCAAGATGTCGGGGGGGCGACTTTCTTT.

This chain connects TRBV11-2 to TRBJ2-7; weak D call: TRBD2 (5 bases). CDR3 length: 15 amino acids. Trimming pared 5 bases from V and 5 bases from J, leaving 19 bases between. From germline, CDR1 is SGHAT and CDR2 FQNNGV. The CDR3 region has the DNA TGTGCCAGCAGCCTACTAGGCCCCGCAATAAACGAGCAGTACTTC. Translated, it gives CASSLLGPAINEQYF.

This clone appeared a few times. V and J are TRBV19 and TRBJ1-3; 7 nucleotides align to TRBD1. V shed 1 base and J 2 bases; nucleotides not matched to a gene: 2. This CDR3 comprises 15 residues. Germline V gene lookup returns CDR1 LNHDA and CDR2 SQIVND (reference sequence). The CDR3 DNA follows: TGTGCCAGTAGTATAGGGGACAGTCCTGGAAACACCATATATTTT. Amino acid sequence: CASSIGDSPGNTIYF.

The chain employs TRBV6-5 and TRBJ2-2, with 8 positions matching TRBD1. V lost 3 bases, J lost 4 bases, and 1 base stayed unmatched. Germline V gene data show CDR1 as MNHEY and CDR2 as SVGAGI. The CDR3 spans 14 residues. The DNA of the CDR3 is TGTGCCAGCAGTTATACAGGGGGCACCGGGGAGCTGTTTTTT. Translating gives CASSYTGGTGELFF.

This clone was observed a single time. The chain combines TRBV5-1 with TRBJ2-3; TRBD2 aligns across 14 bases. V was clipped by 4 bases and J by 3 bases; unmatched bases: 4. This CDR3 is built from 16 residues. Germline values: CDR1 SGHRS, CDR2 YFSETQ. As DNA, the CDR3 is TGCGCCAGCAGCCCAGGGACTAGCGGGGGAACAGATACGCAGTATTTT. Translated: CASSPGTSGGTDTQYF.

The chain carries TRBV10-3 and TRBJ2-7; 8 positions match TRBD1. There are 16 residues in the CDR3. In germline, CDR1 is ENHRY, CDR2 SYGVKD. V trimming: 2 bases; J trimming: 4 bases; junction bases outside the gene matches: 10. This CDR3 is CAISETGGYKVYEQYF. The CDR3 nucleotides are TGTGCCATCAGTGAGACAGGGGGATATAAGGTATACGAGCAGTACTTC.

The V call is TRBV6-5, the J call TRBJ1-1, with D perhaps TRBD1 (6 bases). CDR3 size: 15 residues. V gave up 6 bases and J gave up 1 base, with 15 bases separating them. The V gene's germline CDR1 is MNHEY and CDR2 SVGAGI. CDR3 in DNA: TGTGCCAGCAGGGACCCCAGGGGAGAGAACACTGAAGCTTTCTTT. It yields the protein CASRDPRGENTEAFF.